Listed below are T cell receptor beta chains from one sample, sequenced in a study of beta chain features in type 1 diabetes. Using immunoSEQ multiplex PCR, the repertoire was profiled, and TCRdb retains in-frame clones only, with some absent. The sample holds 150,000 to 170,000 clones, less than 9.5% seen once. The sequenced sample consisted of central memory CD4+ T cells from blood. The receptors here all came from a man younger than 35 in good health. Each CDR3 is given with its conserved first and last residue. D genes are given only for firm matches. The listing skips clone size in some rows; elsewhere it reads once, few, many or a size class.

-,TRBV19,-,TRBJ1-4,TGTGCCAGTAGTCCGGGGTATAGGGATGAAAAACTGTTTTTT,CASSPGYRDEKLFF
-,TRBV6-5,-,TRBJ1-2,TGTGCCAGCAGTCCCCAGGGAGGGGGCTACACCTTC,CASSPQGGGYTF
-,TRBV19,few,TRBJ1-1,TGTGCCAGTAGTATACAATCGCGGGGGAACACTGAAGCTTTCTTT,CASSIQSRGNTEAFF
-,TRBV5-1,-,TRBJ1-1,TGCGCCAGCAAGACGGGGGGCGCGGGGACTGAAGCTTTCTTT,CASKTGGAGTEAFF
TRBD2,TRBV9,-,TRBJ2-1,TGTGCCAGCAGCGTAGGACTAGCGGGGGAGCGGTTCTTC,CASSVGLAGERFF
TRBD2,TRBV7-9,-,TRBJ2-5,TGTGCCAGCAGCCCTAGCTGGGGGGGTCAGGAGACCCAGTACTTC,CASSPSWGGQETQYF
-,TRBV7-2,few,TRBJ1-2,TGTGCCAGCAGCACACAGGGTTCCTATGGCTACACCTTC,CASSTQGSYGYTF
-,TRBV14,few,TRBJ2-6,TGTGCCAGCAGCCGGCTAGTGGGGACAATCGGGGCCAACGTCCTGACTTTC,CASSRLVGTIGANVLTF
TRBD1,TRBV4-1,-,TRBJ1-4,TGCGCCAGCAGCCAAGATCGGACAGGGGGGAATGAAAAACTGTTTTTT,CASSQDRTGGNEKLFF
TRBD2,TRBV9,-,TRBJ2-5,TGTGCCAGCAGCGTAGGCGGTAGCGGGGTCCAAGAGACCCAGTACTTC,CASSVGGSGVQETQYF
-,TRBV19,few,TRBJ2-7,TGTGCCAGTAGTATAGGAGGGAACAGGGACGAGCAGTACTTC,CASSIGGNRDEQYF